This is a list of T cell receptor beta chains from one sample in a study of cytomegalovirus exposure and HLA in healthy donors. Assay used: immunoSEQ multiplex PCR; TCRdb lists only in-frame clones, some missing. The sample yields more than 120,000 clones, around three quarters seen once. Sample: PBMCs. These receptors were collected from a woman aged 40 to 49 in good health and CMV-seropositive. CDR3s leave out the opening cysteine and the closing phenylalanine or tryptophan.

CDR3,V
ASSESEVAKNIQY,TRBV2
ASSSGGGSNQPQH,TRBV6-5
ASSQVGTGHNEQF,TRBV4-1
ASSLVSGAGEDNEQF,TRBV7-2
ASRATGGTGPGVYGYT,TRBV5-4
AWRASGVQETQY,TRBV30
ASSEGLPQPYGYT,TRBV25-1
ASSVGVSGLINEQF,TRBV9
ATNSGTEQF,TRBV6-1
ASSPAGVSYEQY,TRBV7-9
ASSVVRVSGANVLT,TRBV9
ASSGQGTGRYEQY,TRBV19
ASSPLAGTSGELF,TRBV4-2
SVYFGGREAF,TRBV29-1
ATTTVGGAPYNEQF,TRBV15
ASSGRTGGNQPQH,TRBV2
ASSIGGRVNEQF,TRBV19
ASSIQGDQPQH,TRBV7-9
ASRSRQGPNEKLF,TRBV6-6
ASSLGTGTDTQY,TRBV11-2
ASSLGNAGYSPLH,TRBV7-9
ASSLSLELVSEQY,TRBV28
ASSLGEGGETQY,TRBV5-1
ASSTRGGFRNTEAF,TRBV19
ASSLNFMSEQY,TRBV27
ASSEALGQSNQPQH,TRBV6-1
ASRPTSDSYNEQF,TRBV7-2
ASSLTGTVGGYGYT,TRBV13
ASSQVGPLTRDTQY,TRBV4-1
ASSSGGGGSTDTQY,TRBV7-9
ASSYSLEGAGIEQF,TRBV6-5
SVGASYEQY,TRBV29-1
ASSHRGQQEAF,TRBV23-1
ASSWGLAGADTQY,TRBV5-1
ASSTPSGRYEQY,TRBV6-5
ASSYSGVETQY,TRBV27
ASSLGQGIYNEQF,TRBV5-1
AISESRDYYEQY,TRBV10-3
ASSLVYGQLNTEAF,TRBV5-1
ASSELGLAGGRDTQY,TRBV2
ASSLDGSYEQY,TRBV7-9
ASSLELAGGSDTQY,TRBV5-4
ASSATGGETQY,TRBV5-1
ASSLVPQGGGVADTQY,TRBV5-1